This T cell receptor beta chain was recovered during a study of blood T cell repertoires in COVID-19. Across the whole study: Samples taken during acute and convalescent COVID-19 were collected in the United States, Italy and Spain.

The CDR3 length is 15 residues. Per the germline V gene, CDR1 is SGHTA and CDR2 is FQGNSA. Losses at the gene ends were 5 bases for V and 4 bases for J; bases not matched to a gene: 5. Original data processing: Amplified reference gene primers provided the basis for estimating nucleated cell counts. TCRdb's copy holds only in-frame clones and misses some; the assay was immunoSEQ multiplex PCR. D and trimming come from the DNA, and the V and J calls and clone size come from that table. The sample contains tens of thousands of clones, around 87% of which appear only once. Sequencing was carried out using peripheral blood. The sequence came from a human donor with acute or convalescent COVID-19. The donor label of this sample is uncertain. The chain has TRBV7-2 and TRBJ1-5; 10 bases fit TRBD1. The CDR3 spells CASSPGQGGNQPQHF. For the CDR3, the DNA is TGTGCCAGCAGCCCCGGACAGGGGGGTAATCAGCCCCAGCATTTT.